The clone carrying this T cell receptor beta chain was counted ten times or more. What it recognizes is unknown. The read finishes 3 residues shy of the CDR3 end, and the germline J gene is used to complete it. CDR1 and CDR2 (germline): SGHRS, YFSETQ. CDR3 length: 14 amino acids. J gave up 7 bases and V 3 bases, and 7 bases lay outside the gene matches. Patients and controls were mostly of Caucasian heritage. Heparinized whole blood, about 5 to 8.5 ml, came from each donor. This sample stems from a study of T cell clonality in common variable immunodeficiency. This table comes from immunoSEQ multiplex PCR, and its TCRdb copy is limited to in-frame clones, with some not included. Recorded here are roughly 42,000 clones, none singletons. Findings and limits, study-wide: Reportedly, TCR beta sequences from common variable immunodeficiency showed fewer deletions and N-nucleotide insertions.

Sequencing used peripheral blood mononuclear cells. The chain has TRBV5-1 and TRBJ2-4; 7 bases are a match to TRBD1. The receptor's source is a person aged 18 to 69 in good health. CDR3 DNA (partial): TGCGCCAGCAGCTCTTCGACAGGGCCGAACATT. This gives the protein CASSSSTGPNI. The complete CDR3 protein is CASSSSTGPNIQYF.